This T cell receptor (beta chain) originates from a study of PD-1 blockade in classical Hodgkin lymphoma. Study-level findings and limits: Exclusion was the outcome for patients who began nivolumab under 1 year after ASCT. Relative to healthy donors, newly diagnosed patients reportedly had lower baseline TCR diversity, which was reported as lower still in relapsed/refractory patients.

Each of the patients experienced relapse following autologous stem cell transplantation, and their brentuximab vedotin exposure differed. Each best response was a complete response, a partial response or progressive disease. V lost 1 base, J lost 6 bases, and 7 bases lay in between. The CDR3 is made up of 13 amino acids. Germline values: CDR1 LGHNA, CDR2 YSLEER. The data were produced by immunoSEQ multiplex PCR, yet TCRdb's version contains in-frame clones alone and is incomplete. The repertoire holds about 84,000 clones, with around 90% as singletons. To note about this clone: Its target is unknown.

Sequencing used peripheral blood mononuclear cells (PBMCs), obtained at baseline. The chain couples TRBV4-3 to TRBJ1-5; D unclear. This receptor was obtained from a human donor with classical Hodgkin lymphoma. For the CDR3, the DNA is TGCGCCAGCAGCCAAGTGGAGGGTCAGCCCCAGCATTTT. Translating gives CASSQVEGQPQHF.